The clone carrying this TCR beta chain has a count of ten or more. TCRdb recomputed calls from the RT-PCR reads with MiXCR, one row per CDR3 protein. The repertoire holds about a million distinct CDR3 sequences, with more than 15% as singletons. This CDR3 comprises 17 residues. V dropped 0 bases and J dropped 0; count of bases not matched to a gene: 2. From germline, CDR1 is SGHRS and CDR2 YFSETQ. This entry is derived from a study of patients and donors after allogeneic stem cell transplantation. The J gene is TRBJ1-5, the V gene TRBV5-1, with TRBD1 matching over 11 bases. This clonotype was obtained from a human donor who was either an allogeneic HSCT recipient or a stem cell or donor lymphocyte infusion donor (not recorded which). It is not recorded whose cells these are; they may come from a transplant donor. The sample consisted of blood, either unsorted or a sorted T cell fraction (not recorded which). The CDR3 DNA is TGCGCCAGCAGCTTGGGGGACAGGGGGGTTAGCAATCAGCCCCAGCATTTT. This translates into CASSLGDRGVSNQPQHF.